The 14 T cell receptor beta chains below were found in one sample sequenced in a study of T-cell memory formation after mild COVID-19. Using its own MiXCR run on the 5' RACE reads, TCRdb lists one record per CDR3 protein. Here the sample spans a few hundred thousand distinct CDR3 sequences, just under 20% being singletons. Sequenced: PBMCs or a T cell subset sorted from them (not recorded which). Source of these receptors: a man younger than 30 who had mild COVID-19 (a few samples of this study predate the infection). Cell type and time point are not known.

The rearrangement joins TRBV9 to TRBJ1-2, with D hard to call. The V end was cut by 0 bases, the J end by 8 bases, with 11 bases between. The CDR3 is 13 amino acids. Germline V gene data show CDR1 as SGDLS and CDR2 as YYNGEE. The CDR3 nucleotides read TGTGCCAGCAGCGTAGGGTCGGAAAGGGGCTACACCTTC. This gives the protein CASSVGSERGYTF.

This chain uses TRBV7-9 with TRBJ2-1; D uncertain. The CDR3 spans 12 residues. The V end was cut by 5 bases, the J end by 9 bases, with 11 bases between. The germline gives CDR1 SEHNR, CDR2 FQNEAQ (reference sequence). The chain's CDR3 is CASSQPRAEQFF. For the CDR3, the DNA is TGTGCCAGCAGCCAACCAAGGGCTGAGCAGTTCTTC.

In its sample, this clonotype was seen a few times. The V gene is TRBV7-2, the J gene TRBJ2-2, with D unclear. V shed 0 bases and J shed 1 base, with 6 bases lying between them. Germline V CDR1 and CDR2: SGHTA, FQGNSA. This CDR3 has 15 amino acids. CDR3 protein: CASSLASRNTGELFF. The CDR3 region has the DNA TGTGCCAGCAGCTTAGCGTCACGGAACACCGGGGAGCTGTTTTTT.

The table lists this clonotype with a few counts. In DNA, the CDR3 is TGTGCCAGTACCCCCGCAGGGCACGAGCAGTACGTC. Translated, it gives CASTPAGHEQYV. The V and J genes are TRBV19 and TRBJ2-7, with D perhaps TRBD1 (5 bases). Germline-derived CDR1 and CDR2 are LNHDA and SQIVND (reference sequence). There are 12 residues in the CDR3. Trimming removed 7 bases from V and 5 bases from J, with 12 bases in between.

This chain connects TRBV11-2 to TRBJ2-4; D remains ambiguous. The germline V gene encodes CDR1 SGHAT and CDR2 FQNNGV. Trimming cost V 5 bases and J 7 bases, with 15 bases left between them. CDR3 size: 14 residues. The CDR3 spells CASSQSYSGNIQYF. DNA for the CDR3: TGTGCCAGCAGCCAGTCTTATAGTGGGAACATTCAGTACTTC.

V and J are TRBV9 and TRBJ1-1, with D unclear. V was cut by 4 bases and J by 5 bases, with 9 bases left in between. CDR3 length: 12 residues. Germline V CDR1 and CDR2: SGDLS, YYNGEE. CDR3 nucleotide sequence: TGTGCCAGCAGCTCCCTCGCGACTGAAGCTTTCTTT. Its protein is CASSSLATEAFF.

The chain couples TRBV19 to TRBJ1-5; D call uncertain. Germline V lookup: CDR1 LNHDA, CDR2 SQIVND (reference sequence). The CDR3 sequence is 13 residues long. Trimming pared 1 base from V and 7 bases from J, leaving 8 bases between. CDR3 in amino acids: CASSIVQPQPQHF. The DNA of the CDR3 is TGTGCCAGTAGTATAGTACAGCCGCAGCCCCAGCATTTT.

The chain couples TRBV20-1 to TRBJ1-5; D unresolved. The CDR3 length is 13 residues. Trimming pared 6 bases from V and 1 base from J, leaving 10 bases between. The germline V gene encodes CDR1 DFQATT and CDR2 SNEGSKA (reference sequence). CDR3 DNA: TGCAGTGCCTCTCTAGGGAGCAATCAGCCCCAGCATTTT. It is translated as CSASLGSNQPQHF.

The rearrangement uses TRBV12-3 or TRBV12-4 and TRBJ1-5; the D is unclear. This CDR3 comprises 13 residues. Trimming removed 2 bases from V and 3 bases from J, with 5 bases in between. CDR3 amino acids: CASSLRVNQPQHF. DNA for the CDR3: TGTGCCAGCAGTTTACGGGTCAATCAGCCCCAGCATTTT.

CDR3 in DNA: TGCGCCAGCAGCCAAGATTTACAGGGAGGGGAAAAACTGTTTTTT. It yields the protein CASSQDLQGGEKLFF. This chain connects TRBV4-3 to TRBJ1-4; D is perhaps TRBD1 (6 bases). Trimming stripped 0 bases from V and 8 bases from J, with 13 bases between. Germline lookup yields CDR1 LGHNA and CDR2 YSLEER. This CDR3 is built from 15 residues.

The chain joins TRBV12-3 or TRBV12-4 to TRBJ2-6; no reliable D call. V lost 5 bases and J lost 4, with 9 bases in between. This CDR3 comprises 14 residues. CDR3: CASSANIGANVLTF. The CDR3 nucleotides are TGTGCCAGCAGTGCAAACATCGGGGCCAACGTCCTGACTTTC.

The DNA of the CDR3 is TGTGCCAGCAGCTTAGTCTCCGGGGGGGCTGAAGCTTTCTTT. Protein sequence: CASSLVSGGAEAFF. The V gene is TRBV11-2, the J gene TRBJ1-1; tentative D call: TRBD1 (5 bases). This CDR3 has 14 residues. Germline V CDR1 and CDR2: SGHAT, FQNNGV. The V and J ends lost 1 base and 6 bases respectively, with 12 bases between them.

This clonotype was seen more than once but under ten times. The rearrangement links TRBV5-4 to TRBJ2-2; D possibly uses TRBD1 or TRBD2 (6 bases each). Germline-derived CDR1 and CDR2 are SGHNT and YYREEE (reference sequence). This CDR3 comprises 13 residues. Between the trimmed V and J ends, which lost 4 bases and 5 bases, there was a span of 9 bases. The CDR3 DNA follows: TGTGCCAGCAGCAGGGGGGAGACCGGGGAGCTGTTTTTT. It codes for CASSRGETGELFF.

The table lists this clonotype with a few counts. CDR3 coding DNA: TGTGCCAGCTCACAGTCAGCGACAGATACGCAGTATTTT. Its translation: CASSQSATDTQYF. The chain joins TRBV18 to TRBJ2-3; D ambiguous. V dropped 4 bases and J dropped 3 bases, with 8 bases sitting between them. CDR3 length: 13 residues. CDR1 is KGHSH and CDR2 is LQKENI in the germline V gene.